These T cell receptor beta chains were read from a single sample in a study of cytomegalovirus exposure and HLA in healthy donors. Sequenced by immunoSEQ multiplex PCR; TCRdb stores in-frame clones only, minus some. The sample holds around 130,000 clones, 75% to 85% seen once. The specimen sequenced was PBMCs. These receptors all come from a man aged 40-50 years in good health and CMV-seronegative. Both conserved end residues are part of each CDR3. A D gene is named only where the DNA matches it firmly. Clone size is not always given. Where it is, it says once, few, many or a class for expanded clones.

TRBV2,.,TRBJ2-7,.,CASSEGTGAYEQYF,TGTGCCAGCAGTGAAGGAACCGGAGCCTACGAGCAGTACTTC
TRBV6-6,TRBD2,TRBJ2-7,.,CASSPGRNEQYF,TGTGCCAGCAGCCCCGGGAGGAACGAGCAGTACTTC
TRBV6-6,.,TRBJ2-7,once,CASRWGASSYEQYF,TGTGCCAGCAGGTGGGGAGCTAGCTCCTACGAGCAGTACTTC
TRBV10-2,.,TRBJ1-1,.,CASSGLTGLQGNTEAFF,TGCGCCAGCAGTGGACTAACAGGGCTCCAGGGGAACACTGAAGCTTTCTTT
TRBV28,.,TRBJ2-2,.,CASSPHRDTQNTGELFF,TGTGCCAGCAGTCCCCATCGGGACACCCAGAACACCGGGGAGCTGTTTTTT
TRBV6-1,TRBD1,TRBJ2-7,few,CASTPGGRTSYEQYF,TGTGCCAGCACCCCAGGGGGACGTACGTCCTACGAGCAGTACTTC
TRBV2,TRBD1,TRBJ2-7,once,CASIIFPGTGNYEQYF,TGTGCCAGCATCATCTTTCCCGGGACAGGGAACTACGAGCAGTACTTC
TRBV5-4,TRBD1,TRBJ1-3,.,CASSLKNRGKNTIYF,TGTGCCAGCAGCCTCAAAAACAGGGGGAAAAACACCATATATTTT
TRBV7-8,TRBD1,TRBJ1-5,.,CASSPAYRGHQPQHF,TGTGCCAGCAGCCCCGCATACAGGGGCCATCAGCCCCAGCATTTT
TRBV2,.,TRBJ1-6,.,CASRQGNYNSPLHF,TGTGCCAGCAGGCAGGGCAACTATAATTCACCCCTCCACTTT
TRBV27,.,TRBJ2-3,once,CASSRLDSGDTQYF,TGTGCCAGCAGTCGACTAGATTCAGGAGATACGCAGTATTTT
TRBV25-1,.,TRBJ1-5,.,CASSGAGKDNQPQHF,TGTGCCAGCAGTGGGGCAGGGAAGGACAATCAGCCCCAGCATTTT
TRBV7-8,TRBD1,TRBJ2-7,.,CASSLEGTGHHEQYF,TGTGCCAGCAGCTTAGAGGGGACAGGGCACCACGAGCAGTACTTC
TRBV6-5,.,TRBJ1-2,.,CASSPQSLGANGYTF,TGTGCCAGCAGTCCTCAGAGCTTAGGGGCGAATGGCTACACCTTC
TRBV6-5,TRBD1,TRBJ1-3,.,CASRQGAGNTIYF,TGTGCCAGCAGACAGGGGGCTGGAAACACCATATATTTT
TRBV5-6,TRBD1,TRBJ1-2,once,CASSEGQGRGGYTF,TGTGCCAGCAGCGAGGGACAGGGGCGAGGTGGCTACACCTTC
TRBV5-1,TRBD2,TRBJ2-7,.,CASSVSSGDPTYEQYF,TGCGCCAGCAGCGTATCAAGCGGGGACCCTACCTACGAGCAGTACTTC
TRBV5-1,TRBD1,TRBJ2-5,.,CASSVGQGQETQYF,TGCGCCAGCAGCGTAGGACAGGGCCAAGAGACCCAGTACTTC
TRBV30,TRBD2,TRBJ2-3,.,CAWIRGSGGAGFGTDTQYF,TGTGCCTGGATTAGGGGTAGCGGGGGGGCCGGGTTCGGCACAGATACGCAGTATTTT
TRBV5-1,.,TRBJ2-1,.,CASSSERIWGNEQFF,TGCGCCAGCAGCTCCGAGCGGATATGGGGCAATGAGCAGTTCTTC
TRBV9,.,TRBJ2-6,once,CASSVLLSPGANVLTF,TGTGCCAGCAGCGTATTACTTTCGCCTGGGGCCAACGTCCTGACTTTC
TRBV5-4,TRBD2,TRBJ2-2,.,CASSLWEASGDTGELFF,TGTGCCAGCAGCCTATGGGAGGCTAGCGGGGACACCGGGGAGCTGTTTTTT
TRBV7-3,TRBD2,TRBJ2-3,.,CASSSTSGLAGTDTQYF,TGTGCCAGCAGCTCCACTTCAGGACTAGCGGGAACAGATACGCAGTATTTT
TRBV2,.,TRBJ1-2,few,CASSDVSGGRGYGYTF,TGTGCCAGCAGTGATGTTTCGGGGGGGCGAGGATATGGCTACACCTTC
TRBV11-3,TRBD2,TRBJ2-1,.,CASSYSGSSYNEQFF,TGTGCCAGCAGTTATAGCGGGAGCTCCTACAATGAGCAGTTCTTC
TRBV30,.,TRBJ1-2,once,CAWSPHGHSLAF,TGTGCCTGGAGTCCACACGGACATTCTCTTGCCTTC
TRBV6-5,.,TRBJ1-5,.,CASSHFSGGGDTQHF,TGTGCCAGCAGCCACTTTAGCGGGGGGGGAGATACGCAGCATTTT
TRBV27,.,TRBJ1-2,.,CASGRDFRNYGYTF,TGTGCCAGCGGGCGGGACTTTAGAAACTATGGCTACACCTTC
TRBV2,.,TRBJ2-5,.,CASSPAPLHQGTQYF,TGTGCCAGCAGCCCGGCCCCATTACACCAGGGGACCCAGTACTTC
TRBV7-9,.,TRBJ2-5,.,CASSLAQSGTPQETQYF,TGTGCCAGCAGCTTAGCTCAATCCGGGACACCACAAGAGACCCAGTACTTC
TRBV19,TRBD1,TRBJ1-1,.,CASSKPTGWMNTEAFF,TGTGCCAGTAGTAAACCGACAGGGTGGATGAACACTGAAGCTTTCTTT
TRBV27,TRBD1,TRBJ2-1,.,CASSKGQGLREQFF,TGTGCCAGCAGTAAAGGACAGGGCCTACGTGAGCAGTTCTTC
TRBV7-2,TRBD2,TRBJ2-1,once,CASSRSGTLHNEQFF,TGTGCCAGCAGCCGCAGCGGGACGCTACACAATGAGCAGTTCTTC
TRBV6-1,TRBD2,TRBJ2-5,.,CASTLAGAETQYF,TGTGCCAGTACCTTAGCGGGAGCAGAGACCCAGTACTTC
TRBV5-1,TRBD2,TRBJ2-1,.,CASSSSGGYNEQFF,TGCGCCAGCAGCTCGTCGGGAGGGTACAATGAGCAGTTCTTC
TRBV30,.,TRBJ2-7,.,CAWSGDSYEQYF,TGTGCCTGGAGTGGAGACAGTTACGAGCAGTACTTC
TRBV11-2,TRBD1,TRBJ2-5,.,CASSLRLGTGSETQYF,TGTGCCAGCAGCTTAAGGTTGGGGACAGGGTCCGAGACCCAGTACTTC
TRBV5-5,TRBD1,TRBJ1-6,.,CASSLSGDRNNSPLHF,TGTGCCAGCAGCTTAAGTGGGGACAGAAATAATTCACCCCTCCACTTT
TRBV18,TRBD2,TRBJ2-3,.,CASSLQRESTDTQYF,TGTGCCAGCTCACTCCAGCGGGAGAGCACAGATACGCAGTATTTT
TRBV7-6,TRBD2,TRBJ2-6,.,CASSREGGTGANVLTF,TGTGCCAGCAGCCGGGAGGGGGGGACTGGGGCCAACGTCCTGACTTTC
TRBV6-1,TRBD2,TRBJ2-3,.,CASSESLSGGDGGTDTQYF,TGTGCCAGCAGTGAAAGTCTCAGCGGGGGGGATGGGGGCACAGATACGCAGTATTTT
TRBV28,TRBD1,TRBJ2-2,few,CASSSGQGFGGELFF,TGTGCCAGCAGCTCGGGACAGGGGTTCGGCGGGGAGCTGTTTTTT
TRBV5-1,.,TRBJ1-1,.,CASSLDQGNTEAFF,TGCGCCAGCAGCTTGGACCAGGGGAACACTGAAGCTTTCTTT
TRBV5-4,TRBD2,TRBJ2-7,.,CASSLGLADSYEQYF,TGTGCCAGCAGCTTGGGACTAGCGGACTCCTACGAGCAGTACTTC
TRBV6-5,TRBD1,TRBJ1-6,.,CASSRQGSYNSPLHF,TGTGCCAGCAGCAGACAGGGCTCCTATAATTCACCCCTCCACTTT
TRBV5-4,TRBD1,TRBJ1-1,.,CASTATGGTEAFF,TGTGCCAGCACCGCGACAGGGGGCACTGAAGCTTTCTTT
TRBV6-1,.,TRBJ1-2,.,CASSGTELGTYGYTF,TGTGCCAGCAGTGGGACAGAGCTGGGGACCTATGGCTACACCTTC
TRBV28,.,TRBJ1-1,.,CASSLRVNTEAFF,TGTGCCAGCAGTTTACGGGTGAACACTGAAGCTTTCTTT
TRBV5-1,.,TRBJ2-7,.,CASSLEQGREQYF,TGCGCCAGCAGCTTGGAACAGGGTCGGGAGCAGTACTTC